This T cell receptor (beta chain) was documented in a study of T cells after yellow fever vaccination. Overall study findings and caveats: Overall, a small share of clonotypes was seen in both CD4 and CD8 compartments.

In the case of this clonotype: The antigen is undetermined.

V lost 4 bases, J lost 2 bases, and 3 bases stayed unmatched. The CDR3 consists of 15 residues. Germline V CDR1 and CDR2: MNHEY, SVGEGT. For TCR, cDNA came from 5'RACE template switching, which added a universal primer site and UMIs. TCRdb reanalysed the 5' RACE reads using MiXCR and keeps one entry per CDR3 protein. The sample consists of about 550,000 distinct CDR3 sequences, about 19% of them appearing once. The chain carries TRBV6-2 or TRBV6-3 and TRBJ1-3, with 9 bases lining up with TRBD1. The sample consisted of PBMCs, taken 15 days after the yellow fever booster vaccination. This clonotype was sampled from a man aged 25 to 40 who received the YFV17D yellow fever vaccine. The CDR3 sequence: CASSLTGGTGNTIYF. The CDR3 nucleotides read TGTGCCAGCAGTTTGACAGGGGGAACTGGAAACACCATATATTTT.